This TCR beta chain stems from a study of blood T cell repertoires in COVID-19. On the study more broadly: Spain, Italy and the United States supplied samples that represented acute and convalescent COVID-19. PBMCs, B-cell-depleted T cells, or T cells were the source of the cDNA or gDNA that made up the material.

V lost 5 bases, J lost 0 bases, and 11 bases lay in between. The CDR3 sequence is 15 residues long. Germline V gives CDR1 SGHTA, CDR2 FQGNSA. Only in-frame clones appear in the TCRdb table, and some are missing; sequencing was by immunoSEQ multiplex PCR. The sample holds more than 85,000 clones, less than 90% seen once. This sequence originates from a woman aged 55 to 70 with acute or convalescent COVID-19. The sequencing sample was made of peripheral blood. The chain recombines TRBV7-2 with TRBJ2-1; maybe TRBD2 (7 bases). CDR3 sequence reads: CASSKGGSSYNEQFF. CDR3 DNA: TGTGCCAGCAGCAAGGGGGGGAGCTCCTACAATGAGCAGTTCTTC.